Each of the 3 T cell receptor beta chains below was sequenced from the same sample in a study of a mutant IDH1 vaccine in newly diagnosed glioma. These receptors have no identified antigens. The time point was: week 23, last vaccination. A 20-mer mutant IDH1 peptide at 300 ug was injected subcutaneously with topical imiquimod. Profiling relied on immunoSEQ multiplex PCR, and the TCRdb table lists in-frame clones only, not all of them. Of approximately 60,000 clones listed, approximately 81% are singletons. The input for sequencing was PBMCs, taken from a glioma patient whose treatment included an IDH1 peptide vaccine. These receptors all come from a man aged 25 to 40 with glioma.

The chain carries TRBV7-8 and TRBJ2-1; weak D call: TRBD1 (5 bases). In germline, CDR1 is SGHVS, CDR2 FQNEAQ. V was trimmed by 8 bases and J by 2 bases, leaving 10 bases between them. The CDR3 is made up of 13 amino acids. The CDR3 DNA sequence: TGTGCCAGCCTTGCGACAGCCTACAATGAGCAGTTCTTC. Translated: CASLATAYNEQFF.

The chain has TRBV28 and TRBJ1-1; D not certain. In germline, CDR1 is MDHEN, CDR2 SYDVKM. Trimming cost V 1 base and J 1 base, with 7 bases left between them. The CDR3 extends over 14 amino acids. CDR3: CASSLFQKNTEAFF. The DNA of the CDR3 is TGTGCCAGCAGTTTATTCCAGAAGAACACTGAAGCTTTCTTT.

The chain links TRBV9 to TRBJ2-7, with D possibly matching TRBD2 (6 bases). Trimming removed 7 bases from V and 1 base from J, with 9 bases in between. This CDR3 has 12 amino acids. Germline V lookup: CDR1 SGDLS, CDR2 YYNGEE. The CDR3 is CASGGGSYEQYF. In nucleotides, the CDR3 is TGTGCCAGCGGGGGAGGATCCTACGAGCAGTACTTC.